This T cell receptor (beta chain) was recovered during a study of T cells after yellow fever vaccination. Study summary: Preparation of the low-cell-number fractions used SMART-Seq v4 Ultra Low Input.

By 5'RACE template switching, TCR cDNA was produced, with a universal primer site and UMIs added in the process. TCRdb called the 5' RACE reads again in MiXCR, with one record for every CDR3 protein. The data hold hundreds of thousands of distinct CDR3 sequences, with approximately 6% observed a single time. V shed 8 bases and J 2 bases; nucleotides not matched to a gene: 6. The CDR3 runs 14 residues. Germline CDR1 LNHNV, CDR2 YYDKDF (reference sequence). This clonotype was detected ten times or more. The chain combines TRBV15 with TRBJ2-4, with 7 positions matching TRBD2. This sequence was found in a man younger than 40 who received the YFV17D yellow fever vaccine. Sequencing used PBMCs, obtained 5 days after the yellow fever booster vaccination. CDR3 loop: CATGGGFPKNIQYF. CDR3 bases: TGTGCCACCGGGGGGGGGTTTCCCAAAAACATTCAGTACTTC.